Below are 7 T cell receptor beta chains sequenced from a single sample in a study of cytomegalovirus exposure and HLA in healthy donors. Researchers ran the PCR with 60 Vbeta and 13 Jbeta primers. Generated by immunoSEQ multiplex PCR, the TCRdb table keeps only in-frame clones and is missing some. Among 150,000 or so clones listed, 50% to 75% were seen once. Sequencing used PBMCs. The receptors derive from a woman aged 30 to 39 in good health and CMV-seropositive.

This chain links TRBV2 with TRBJ2-5; maybe TRBD2 (6 bases). Germline values: CDR1 SNHLY, CDR2 FYNNEI. The V and J ends lost 11 bases and 2 bases respectively, with 12 bases between them. The length of the CDR3 is 12 residues. In DNA, the CDR3 is TGTGCCGGGTTAGCGGCACAAGAGACCCAGTACTTC. Residues: CAGLAAQETQYF.

The V and J genes are TRBV7-8 and TRBJ1-1, with 9 positions matching TRBD1. Trimming cost V 5 bases and J 7 bases; bases outside gene matches: 20. Germline CDR1 is SGHVS and CDR2 is FQNEAQ. CDR3 length equals 18 residues. The chain's CDR3 is CASSQLFINRTGENEAFF. In DNA form, the CDR3 reads TGTGCCAGCAGCCAGCTTTTCATCAACCGGACAGGGGAGAATGAAGCTTTCTTT.

This clone appeared a few times. The genes are TRBV9 and TRBJ2-4, with D possibly being TRBD2 (6 bases). Germline V gene lookup returns CDR1 SGDLS and CDR2 YYNGEE. Trimming shortened V by 2 bases and J by 7 bases, and 10 bases separated the two germline ends. The CDR3 runs 13 residues. The CDR3 region is CASSVNSGNIQYF. The CDR3 DNA follows: TGTGCCAGCAGCGTTAACAGCGGGAACATTCAGTACTTC.

This clone showed up just a few times. The V gene is TRBV15, the J gene TRBJ2-2; 7 nucleotides align to TRBD1. The length of the CDR3 is 15 residues. The germline V gene encodes CDR1 LNHNV and CDR2 YYDKDF (reference sequence). Losses at the gene ends were 6 bases for V and 5 bases for J; bases not matched to a gene: 9. CDR3 sequence reads: CATSPHRGRTGELFF. As DNA, the CDR3 is TGTGCCACCAGTCCACACAGGGGACGAACCGGGGAGCTGTTTTTT.

V is TRBV5-1 and J is TRBJ2-1, with TRBD1 as a possible D gene (6 bases). Trimming took off 5 bases at V and 7 bases at J, with 13 bases between the two ends. Germline CDR1 and CDR2: SGHRS and YFSETQ. The CDR3 is 13 amino acids. CDR3: CASREQGGNEQFF. The CDR3 DNA is TGCGCCAGCAGGGAACAGGGTGGGAATGAGCAGTTCTTC.

The V and J genes are TRBV28 and TRBJ1-5; D not resolved. The CDR3 covers 13 residues. V lost 6 bases to trimming and J lost 5 bases, with 11 bases between them. In germline, CDR1 is MDHEN, CDR2 SYDVKM. The CDR3 DNA follows: TGTGCCAGCAGGGAGAGCGGGTATCAGCCCCAGCATTTT. Encoded protein: CASRESGYQPQHF.

The gene calls are TRBV5-6 and TRBJ2-7; the match to TRBD2 covers 8 bases. V trimming: 2 bases; J trimming: 2 bases; junction bases outside the gene matches: 3. Germline loops: CDR1 SGHDT, CDR2 YYEEEE. The length of the CDR3 is 14 residues. As DNA, the CDR3 is TGTGCCAGCAGCTTCGGGGGGGCCGCCTACGAGCAGTACTTC. Residues: CASSFGGAAYEQYF.